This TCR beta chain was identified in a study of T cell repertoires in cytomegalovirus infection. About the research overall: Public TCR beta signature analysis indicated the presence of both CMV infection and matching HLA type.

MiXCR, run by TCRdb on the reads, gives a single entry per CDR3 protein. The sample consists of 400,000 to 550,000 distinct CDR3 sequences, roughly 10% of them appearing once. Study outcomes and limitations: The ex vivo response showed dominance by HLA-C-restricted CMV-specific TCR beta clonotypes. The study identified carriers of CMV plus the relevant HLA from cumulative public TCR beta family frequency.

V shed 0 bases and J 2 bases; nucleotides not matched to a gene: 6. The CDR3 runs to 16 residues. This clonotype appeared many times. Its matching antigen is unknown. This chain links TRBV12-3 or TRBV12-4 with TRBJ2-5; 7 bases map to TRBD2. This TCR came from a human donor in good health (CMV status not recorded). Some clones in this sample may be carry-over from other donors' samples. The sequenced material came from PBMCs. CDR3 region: CASSLALRGMQETQYF. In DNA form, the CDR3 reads TGTGCCAGCAGTTTAGCGTTGCGGGGGATGCAAGAGACCCAGTACTTC.